This entry lists 28 T cell receptor beta chains sequenced from one sample in a study of blood T cells in healthy people across ages (dated by TCRdb to between 2014 and 2017). The library came from 5' RACE. The instrument was an Illumina HiSeq 2500. The second PCR ran for roughly 6 to 11 cycles and used a J-beta primer mix along with a sample-barcoded 5' primer. In-frame beta chains were kept once TCRdb had trimmed the public reads at Q25 with fastp and called clones with MiXCR. One record per CDR3 amino acid sequence lists the most common genes and DNA. The sample table records roughly 800,000 distinct CDR3 sequences; 20% to 25% of these occur just once. The top ten clonotypes cover more than 7.5% of the sample. The sample was also linked to a second study, of T cells of mothers and their children.

Sequenced: blood. The receptors come from a boy younger than 18 in good health.

This clonotype was counted between two and nine times. The chain is built from TRBV10-3 and TRBJ1-2, with 9 bases lining up with TRBD1. Germline CDR1 reads ENHRY; CDR2 reads SYGVKD. The CDR3 length is 13 residues. After removal of 6 bases from V and 8 bases from J, the junction contained 7 bases not matched to a gene. The CDR3 loop is CAISLQGAGGYTF. The CDR3 DNA reads TGTGCCATCAGCTTACAGGGGGCAGGAGGCTACACCTTC.

This clonotype was seen just once. This chain uses TRBV12-5 with TRBJ1-5, with D uncertain. The CDR3 has 12 amino acids. From germline, CDR1 is LGHNT and CDR2 FRNRAP. The V gene lost 0 bases and the J gene lost 9 bases, with 6 bases spanning the gap. In DNA, the CDR3 is TGTGCTAGTGGTTTGGTGCAATGGCCCCAGCATTTT. Its translation is CASGLVQWPQHF.

Of note for this clonotype: The junction shows a germline mismatch at one end, possibly a read error. The chain couples TRBV7-6 to TRBJ2-1; the match to TRBD2 covers 8 bases. Germline loops: CDR1 SGHVS, CDR2 FNYEAQ. The CDR3 is made up of 19 amino acids. CDR3 nucleotides: TGTGCCAGCAGCTTAGCGGATAGCGGGGTCCGCAGCTCCTACAATGAACAGTTCTTC. Translation: CASSLADSGVRSSYNEQFF.

V is TRBV9 and J is TRBJ1-1, with a tentative D call TRBD1 (5 bases). Trimming pared 2 bases from V and 5 bases from J, leaving 7 bases between. Looked up from germline, CDR1 is SGDLS and CDR2 is YYNGEE. CDR3 size: 12 residues. The CDR3 nucleotides read TGTGCCAGCAGCGTGGGGGGTACTGAAGCTTTCTTT. This sequence encodes CASSVGGTEAFF.

This clonotype was detected ten times or more. The rearrangement joins TRBV6-1 to TRBJ2-5, with D maybe TRBD2 (5 bases). The germline V gene has CDR1 MNHNS and CDR2 SASEGT. V lost 3 bases to trimming and J lost 0 bases, with 14 bases between them. The CDR3 is 16 residues long. The CDR3 sequence: CASSERAVNNQETQYF. The CDR3, as DNA: TGTGCCAGCAGTGAGAGAGCGGTTAACAACCAAGAGACCCAGTACTTC.

This clonotype has only a few counts. The V and J genes are TRBV11-3 and TRBJ2-5; maybe TRBD1 (6 bases). Looked up from germline, CDR1 is SGHNT and CDR2 is YENEEA. The CDR3 spans 14 residues. Trimming stripped 4 bases from V and 3 bases from J, with 12 bases between. CDR3 coding DNA: TGTGCCAGCAGCTCTCGGACAGTTAAAGAGACCCAGTACTTC. This translates into CASSSRTVKETQYF.

This chain links TRBV6-2 or TRBV6-3 with TRBJ2-7; either TRBD1 or TRBD2 may fit D (5 bases each). Germline-derived CDR1 and CDR2 are MNHEY and SVGEGT. This CDR3 spans 13 amino acids. The V end lost 8 bases, the J end lost 0 bases, and 11 bases lay between the germline ends. For the CDR3, the DNA is TGTGCCAGCGTACGGGACGGCTCCTACGAGCAGTACTTC. It specifies CASVRDGSYEQYF.

This clonotype was seen only a few times. The rearrangement uses TRBV5-1 and TRBJ2-7; D call uncertain. V gave up 4 bases and J gave up 5 bases, with 13 bases separating them. The CDR3 is 13 residues long. The germline gives CDR1 SGHRS, CDR2 YFSETQ. The CDR3 reads CASSLEYSDEQYF. CDR3 DNA sequence: TGCGCCAGCAGCCTGGAGTACTCTGACGAGCAGTACTTC.

This clonotype was counted only a few times. The CDR3 region is CASSNGGTTANEQFF. In DNA, the CDR3 is TGTGCCAGCAGTAACGGGGGGACTACCGCCAATGAGCAGTTCTTC. This chain connects TRBV11-3 to TRBJ2-1; 7 nucleotides line up with TRBD2. The ends lost 6 bases at V and 6 bases at J; junction bases unmatched: 11. CDR3 length: 15 amino acids. Germline V gene data show CDR1 as SGHNT and CDR2 as YENEEA.

The CDR3 spells CASSMMGGIETQYF. CDR3 coding DNA: TGTGCCAGCAGCATGATGGGAGGGATAGAGACCCAGTACTTC. V is TRBV7-3 and J is TRBJ2-5, with 7 bases matching TRBD2. After removal of 5 bases from V and 4 bases from J, the junction contained 7 bases not matched to a gene. This CDR3 has 14 amino acids. Germline CDR1 SGHTA, CDR2 FQGTGA.

The chain couples TRBV4-1 to TRBJ1-4; D possibly corresponds to TRBD1 (5 bases). Trimming removed 3 bases from V and 7 bases from J, with 9 bases in between. Germline V gives CDR1 MGHRA, CDR2 YSYEKL. This CDR3 has 13 amino acids. The CDR3 sequence: CASSHGGGEKLFF. The CDR3 DNA is TGCGCCAGCAGCCACGGTGGGGGTGAAAAACTGTTTTTT.

The rearrangement joins TRBV28 to TRBJ2-2; D may match TRBD1 or TRBD2 (5 bases each). Germline CDR1 and CDR2: MDHEN and SYDVKM. The CDR3 covers 18 residues. V was pared by 3 bases and J by 4 bases, with 21 bases between. This chain's CDR3 is CASSLLWGPPRTTGELFF. CDR3 nucleotide sequence: TGTGCCAGCAGTTTGTTGTGGGGACCCCCAAGGACCACCGGGGAGCTGTTTTTT.

The table lists this clonotype with a few counts. The gene calls are TRBV24-1 and TRBJ2-7, with D possibly being TRBD1 (5 bases). The J call may be incorrect, as the DNA end agrees better with TRBJ2-1. The CDR3 runs to 14 residues. Germline V lookup: CDR1 KGHDR, CDR2 SFDVKD. The CDR3 DNA reads TGTGCCACCAGTGATTTTCAGGGCTACAATGAGCAGTTCTTC. The encoded protein is CATSDFQGYNEQFF.

The chain is built from TRBV28 and TRBJ2-7, with D perhaps TRBD2 (6 bases). Germline loops: CDR1 MDHEN, CDR2 SYDVKM. Deletions cut 7 bases from V and 2 bases from J, with 18 bases between. The CDR3 sequence is 15 residues long. CDR3 residues: CASTDGGERTYEQYF. The CDR3 bases are TGTGCCAGCACAGACGGGGGAGAAAGGACCTACGAGCAGTACTTC.

V and J are TRBV12-3 or TRBV12-4 and TRBJ1-6; the D is unclear. V was cut by 6 bases and J by 10 bases, with 10 bases left in between. The CDR3 runs to 12 residues. The CDR3 loop is CASSPLGSPLHF. DNA for the CDR3: TGTGCCAGCAGCCCCTTGGGGTCACCCCTCCACTTT.

This clonotype was picked up a small number of times. The CDR3 reads CAISSGQEETQYF. Written as DNA, the CDR3 is TGTGCCATCAGTTCGGGACAGGAAGAGACCCAGTACTTC. The rearrangement links TRBV10-3 to TRBJ2-5; 8 bases match TRBD1. The CDR3 is 13 residues long. Germline V lookup: CDR1 ENHRY, CDR2 SYGVKD. V dropped 5 bases and J dropped 3; count of bases not matched to a gene: 2.

The rearrangement joins TRBV6-5 to TRBJ2-3; 9 nucleotides align to TRBD2. The germline gives CDR1 MNHEY, CDR2 SVGAGI. The CDR3 runs to 16 residues. The ends lost 3 bases at V and 2 bases at J; junction bases unmatched: 6. The CDR3 protein is CASSYVTSGDTDTQYF. CDR3 DNA sequence: TGTGCCAGCAGTTATGTGACTAGCGGAGACACAGATACGCAGTATTTT.

This clonotype was picked up a small number of times. The chain combines TRBV3-1 with TRBJ2-5; D tentatively fits TRBD1 or TRBD2 (5 bases each). Judging by the DNA end, TRBJ2-7 fits better; the J call may be wrong. The CDR3 has 14 residues. Germline loops: CDR1 LGHDT, CDR2 YNNKEL (reference sequence). The CDR3 is CASRQSGTRYEQYF. In nucleotides, the CDR3 is TGTGCCAGCAGGCAATCCGGGACCCGTTACGAGCAGTACTTC.

The CDR3, as DNA: TGTGCCAGCAGTTACCGGGCTAAGAACACTGAAGCTTTCTTT. Amino acid sequence: CASSYRAKNTEAFF. The chain is built from TRBV12-3 or TRBV12-4 and TRBJ1-1; D is unresolved. CDR3 length equals 14 residues. The germline V and J ends were trimmed by 4 bases and 1 base, with 10 bases remaining between them.

The V call is TRBV18, the J call TRBJ2-2, with 8 bases matching TRBD1. This CDR3 comprises 17 residues. Germline trimming cut 0 bases from V and 5 bases from J; bases unmatched to any gene: 8. Germline assignment: CDR1 KGHSH and CDR2 LQKENI. The chain's CDR3 is CASSPPGQGRRTGELFF. CDR3 DNA sequence: TGTGCCAGCTCACCACCCGGACAGGGAAGGCGGACCGGGGAGCTGTTTTTT. The full variable domain, rest sourced from reference TRBV18 and TRBJ2-2, is NAGVMQNPRHLVRRRGQEARLRCSPMKGHSHVYWYRQLPEEGLKFMVYLQKENIIDESGMPKERFSAEFPKEGPSILRIQQVVRGDSAAYFCASSPPGQGRRTGELFFGEGSRLTVL.

Concerning this clonotype itself: One end of the junction does not line up with germline, which may come from a read error. The chain employs TRBV7-9 and TRBJ1-2; D ambiguous. The CDR3 is made up of 13 amino acids. From germline, CDR1 is SEHNR and CDR2 FQNEAQ (reference sequence). The CDR3 here is CACRRGGNPGYTF. As DNA, the CDR3 is TGTGCCTGCAGACGGGGAGGGAATCCGGGCTACACCTTC.

This clonotype was counted only a few times. V gene TRBV12-3 or TRBV12-4 combines with J gene TRBJ2-5; 7 bases agree with TRBD2. This CDR3 contains 12 residues. V trimming: 8 bases; J trimming: 5 bases; junction bases outside the gene matches: 5. The CDR3 loop is CASSGAGETQYF. In DNA form, the CDR3 reads TGTGCCAGCTCCGGAGCGGGGGAGACCCAGTACTTC.

This clonotype has just a few counts. Its ends do not fully match the called genes, so a read error is possible. The V gene is TRBV2, the J gene TRBJ2-7; no clear D gene. The germline V gene encodes CDR1 SNHLY and CDR2 FYNNEI. The CDR3 has 8 amino acids. CDR3 amino acids: CASSEVVW. The CDR3 nucleotides are TGTGCCAGCAGTGAAGTAGTTTGG. The full variable domain, its missing parts supplied by reference TRBV2 and TRBJ2-7, is EPEVTQTPSHQVTQMGQEVILRCVPISNHLYFYWYRQILGQKVEFLVSFYNNEISEKSEIFDDQFSVERPDGSNFTLKIRSTKLEDSAMYFCASSEVVWGPGTRLTVT.

This clonotype occurred a few times. The chain joins TRBV27 to TRBJ1-4; D uncertain. V was trimmed by 6 bases and J by 0 bases, leaving 11 bases between them. The CDR3 is 15 residues long. Germline values: CDR1 MNHEY, CDR2 SMNVEV (reference sequence). CDR3 nucleotides: TGTGCCAGCAGCCAGGCAGCGTCAACTAATGAAAAACTGTTTTTT. Amino acid sequence: CASSQAASTNEKLFF.

This clonotype was seen more than once but under ten times. This sequence joins TRBV7-6 and TRBJ1-5, with D tentatively TRBD1 (5 bases). The CDR3 is 14 residues long. The V gene's germline CDR1 is SGHVS and CDR2 FNYEAQ. Trimming removed 1 base at V and 5 bases at J, with 9 bases between. This CDR3 is CASSLGGVDQPQHF. The CDR3 nucleotides are TGTGCCAGCAGCTTAGGGGGGGTCGATCAGCCCCAGCATTTT.

This clonotype was observed a few times. In nucleotides, the CDR3 is TGTGCCAGCAGCTCCGGGACAGAAAATCAGCCCCAGCATTTT. This translates into CASSSGTENQPQHF. This chain uses TRBV12-3 or TRBV12-4 with TRBJ1-5; 7 bases are a match to TRBD1. With 6 bases clipped from V and 4 bases from J, the junction kept 6 bases outside the gene matches. The length of the CDR3 is 14 residues.

The chain has TRBV19 and TRBJ1-4; D unresolved. Germline lookup yields CDR1 LNHDA and CDR2 SQIVND (reference sequence). The CDR3 runs to 15 residues. V was pared by 7 bases and J by 3 bases, with 15 bases between. The CDR3 is CASTKGRSANEKLFF. CDR3 bases: TGTGCCAGTACTAAAGGGCGGTCAGCTAATGAAAAACTGTTTTTT.

The chain joins TRBV7-3 to TRBJ2-5; 13 nucleotides align to TRBD2. The V gene end was trimmed by 5 bases and the J gene end by 2 bases; junction bases not matched to a gene: 5. Looked up from germline, CDR1 is SGHTA and CDR2 is FQGTGA. CDR3 length equals 16 residues. The CDR3 DNA is TGTGCCAGCAGCCCCCAACTAGCGGGGGGGCAAGAGACCCAGTACTTC. This codes for CASSPQLAGGQETQYF.